The 12 T cell receptor beta chains in this list originate from one sample, sequenced in a study of blood T cell repertoires in COVID-19. The repertoire was sequenced with immunoSEQ multiplex PCR; TCRdb's copy has only in-frame clones and lacks some. The data show 29,000 or so clones, more than 80% seen once. Input material: peripheral blood. The source is a man in his 60s with acute or convalescent COVID-19.

The J gene is TRBJ2-2, the V gene TRBV2; D is possibly TRBD1 (6 bases). The CDR3 length is 14 residues. In germline, CDR1 is SNHLY, CDR2 FYNNEI. V gave up 6 bases and J gave up 1 base, with 9 bases separating them. The CDR3 DNA reads TGTGCCAGCAGGGACAGCCTGAACACCGGGGAGCTGTTTTTT. Translated, it gives CASRDSLNTGELFF. Using reference TRBV2 and TRBJ2-2 for the parts outside the CDR3, the full variable domain is EPEVTQTPSHQVTQMGQEVILRCVPISNHLYFYWYRQILGQKVEFLVSFYNNEISEKSEIFDDQFSVERPDGSNFTLKIRSTKLEDSAMYFCASRDSLNTGELFFGEGSRLTVL.

The chain links TRBV24-1 to TRBJ2-1; a possible D gene is TRBD2 (5 bases). There are 14 residues in the CDR3. Germline CDR1 KGHDR, CDR2 SFDVKD. V shed 0 bases and J shed 7 bases, with 9 bases lying between them. In DNA, the CDR3 is TGTGCCACCAGTGATTTGGGTCTAGCAAATGAGCAGTTCTTC. This gives the protein CATSDLGLANEQFF.

This clone appeared once. The J gene is TRBJ2-5, the V gene TRBV7-2; 7 bases align to TRBD2. Germline V gene data show CDR1 as SGHTA and CDR2 as FQGNSA. The CDR3 covers 14 residues. The junction had 5 bases not matched to a gene; V was cut back by 6 bases and J by 1 base. The DNA for the CDR3 is TGTGCCAGCAGTCAGTCTAGCGGCCAAGAGACCCAGTACTTC. This translates into CASSQSSGQETQYF.

The chain couples TRBV18 to TRBJ2-7; TRBD1 aligns across 8 bases. Germline values: CDR1 KGHSH, CDR2 LQKENI. The CDR3 totals 15 residues. V lost 1 base to trimming and J lost 2 bases; unmatched junction nucleotides: 4. CDR3 residues: CASSPQGQAPYEQYF. The CDR3, as DNA: TGTGCCAGCTCACCACAGGGACAGGCCCCCTACGAGCAGTACTTC.

This chain joins TRBV27 and TRBJ2-4; the match to TRBD1 covers 9 bases. This CDR3 contains 13 residues. V was pared by 5 bases and J by 8 bases, with 4 bases of the junction left unmatched. Germline V gene lookup returns CDR1 MNHEY and CDR2 SMNVEV (reference sequence). CDR3 in DNA: TGTGCCAGCAGTACCGGACAGGGGTACATTCAGTACTTC. Translated: CASSTGQGYIQYF.

The V and J genes are TRBV5-1 and TRBJ2-7, with 8 bases lining up with TRBD1. V gave up 0 bases and J gave up 5 bases; unmatched junction bases: 4. This CDR3 has 14 residues. Germline V gives CDR1 SGHRS, CDR2 YFSETQ. In nucleotides, the CDR3 is TGCGCCAGCAGCTTGGGACAGGGGCTCGACGAGCAGTACTTC. It codes for CASSLGQGLDEQYF.

The chain combines TRBV24-1 with TRBJ2-7; 9 bases map to TRBD1. The CDR3 length is 15 residues. Germline CDR1 KGHDR, CDR2 SFDVKD. V shed 6 bases, J shed 5 bases, and the junction held 10 bases outside the gene matches. The CDR3 loop is CATSNRDRVLDEQYF. The CDR3 DNA reads as TGTGCCACCAGTAACCGGGACAGGGTTCTCGACGAGCAGTACTTC.

In its sample, this clone was seen once. The DNA of the CDR3 is TGTGCCAGCAGCTTACAGGGGGGCAATCAGCCCCAGCATTTT. The encoded protein is CASSLQGGNQPQHF. The gene calls are TRBV5-4 and TRBJ1-5; 8 bases line up with TRBD1. CDR3 length: 14 residues. Germline V CDR1 and CDR2: SGHNT, YYREEE (reference sequence). V shed 2 bases and J 2 bases; nucleotides not matched to a gene: 0. Filled out from reference TRBV5-4 and TRBJ1-5, the complete variable domain reads ETGVTQSPTHLIKTRGQQVTLRCSSQSGHNTVSWYQQALGQGPQFIFQYYREEENGRGNFPPRFSGLQFPNYSSELNVNALELDDSALYLCASSLQGGNQPQHFGDGTRLSIL.

In this sample, this clone turned up a few times. This chain links TRBV2 with TRBJ1-2; D unclear. V was pared by 7 bases and J by 8 bases, with 8 bases between. This CDR3 region has 10 residues. The germline CDR1 and CDR2 sequences are SNHLY and FYNNEI. The CDR3 DNA follows: TGTGCCAGCAAGTGGGCGGGCTACACCTTC. This sequence encodes CASKWAGYTF.

The chain couples TRBV7-9 to TRBJ2-7, with D tentatively TRBD2 (6 bases). The CDR3 totals 14 residues. The germline gives CDR1 SEHNR, CDR2 FQNEAQ (reference sequence). V gave up 2 bases and J gave up 2 bases, with 10 bases separating them. CDR3 bases: TGTGCCAGCAGCTTAACGGGACTCACCTACGAGCAGTACTTC. Translated: CASSLTGLTYEQYF.

The V gene is TRBV10-3, the J gene TRBJ1-1; D unresolved. The CDR3 spans 13 residues. From germline, CDR1 is ENHRY and CDR2 SYGVKD. Trimming took 3 bases from V and 5 from J, leaving 10 bases between them. Here the CDR3 reads CAISEIQATEAFF. CDR3 sequence (DNA): TGTGCCATCAGTGAAATACAAGCGACTGAAGCTTTCTTT.

The chain combines TRBV28 with TRBJ2-7; no clear D. Trimming took off 6 bases at V and 2 bases at J, with 5 bases between the two ends. Germline-derived CDR1 and CDR2 are MDHEN and SYDVKM. This CDR3 comprises 11 residues. CDR3 DNA sequence: TGTGCCAGCAGACTCGCCTACGAGCAGTACTTC. Encoded protein: CASRLAYEQYF.